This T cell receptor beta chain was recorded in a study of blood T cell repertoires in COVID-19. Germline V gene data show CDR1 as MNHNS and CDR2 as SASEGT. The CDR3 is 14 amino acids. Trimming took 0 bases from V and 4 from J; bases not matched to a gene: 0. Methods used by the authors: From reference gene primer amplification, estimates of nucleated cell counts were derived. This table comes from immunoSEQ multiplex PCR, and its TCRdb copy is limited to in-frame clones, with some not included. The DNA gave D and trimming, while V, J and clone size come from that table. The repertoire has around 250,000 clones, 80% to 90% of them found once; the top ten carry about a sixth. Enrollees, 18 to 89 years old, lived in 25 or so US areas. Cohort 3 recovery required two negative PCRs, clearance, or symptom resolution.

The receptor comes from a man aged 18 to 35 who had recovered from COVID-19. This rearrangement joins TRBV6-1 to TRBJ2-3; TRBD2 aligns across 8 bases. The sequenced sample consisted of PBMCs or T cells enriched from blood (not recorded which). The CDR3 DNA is TGTGCCAGCAGTGAAGCTAGCGGGGCAGATACGCAGTATTTT. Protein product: CASSEASGADTQYF.